This is a list of T cell receptor beta chains from one sample in a study of neoadjuvant anti-PD-1 for oral cavity cancer. Assay: immunoSEQ multiplex PCR; the TCRdb copy retains only in-frame clones and omits some. In the table there are more than 12,000 clones, 60% to 80% of which are singletons. The sample here was PBMCs, taken after nivolumab (anti-PD-1) treatment. The source of these receptors is a person aged 40 to 85 with oral cavity squamous cell carcinoma. CDR3s include the opening cysteine and the closing phenylalanine or tryptophan. Each record gives: V gene, J gene, D gene, CDR3 protein. A D gene is named only where the DNA matches it firmly.

>TRBV6-5|TRBJ1-2|TRBD1
CASSYSRTGGNYGYTF
>TRBV7-8|TRBJ2-1|NA
CASSLARLVGEQFF
>TRBV5-1|TRBJ2-7|NA
CASSFGTGYEQYF
>TRBV2|TRBJ1-2|TRBD1
CASSADRAFYGYTF
>TRBV5-1|TRBJ1-1|TRBD1
CASSEQGGTEAFF
>TRBV7-6|TRBJ2-3|TRBD2
CASGSMKREITDTQYF
>TRBV29-1|TRBJ2-3|TRBD2
CSVEASPGLAGDPWYF
>TRBV10-3|TRBJ2-7|TRBD1
CAISRDSRGNEQYF
>TRBV28|TRBJ2-7|TRBD1
CASTFRQGYYEQYF
>TRBV5-1|TRBJ1-3|TRBD1
CASSSTGPGTGNTIYF
>TRBV6-1|TRBJ2-2|NA
CASSEPGSANTGELFF
>TRBV7-6|TRBJ2-5|TRBD2
CASARPGGVWETQYF
>TRBV19|TRBJ1-5|NA
CASSPRAEQPQHF
>TRBV7-2|TRBJ2-3|NA
CASRGLMTDTQYF
>TRBV28|TRBJ1-2|TRBD1
CASSLWMGTGKENGYTF
>TRBV10-1|TRBJ2-2|TRBD2
CASSDSSGTSSGELFF
>TRBV29-1|TRBJ2-2|TRBD2
CSARGLAGGRTGELFF
>TRBV27|TRBJ2-6|NA
CASSLLPTSSGANVLTF
>TRBV2|TRBJ2-2|NA
CASSSGQLAPGELFF
>TRBV9|TRBJ1-2|TRBD1
CASSAPGQSLNYGYTF
>TRBV6-6|TRBJ2-1|NA
CASSARLEIAYNEQFF
>TRBV10-3|TRBJ2-3|TRBD1
CAISESDRGSTDTQYF
>TRBV5-1|TRBJ2-3|NA
CASSLGTTDTQYF
>TRBV11-2|TRBJ2-7|TRBD1
CASSLGGQGTYEQYF
>TRBV5-1|TRBJ2-5|NA
CASSFGGEETQYF
>TRBV29-1|TRBJ2-5|NA
CSVREYQETQYF
>TRBV20-1|TRBJ1-2|NA
CSARTVDGYTF
>TRBV28|TRBJ1-2|NA
CAHGGGLYGYTF
>TRBV27|TRBJ2-7|TRBD1
CASRDRGSSYEQYF
>TRBV4-1|TRBJ2-2|NA
CASSQTSRVGKPGTGELFF
>TRBV29-1|TRBJ2-3|TRBD2
CSVDSAGGPTDTQYF
>TRBV6-1|TRBJ2-1|NA
CASSDVRGYEQFF
>TRBV11-2|TRBJ2-2|NA
CASSLILGTTNTGELFF
>TRBV4-1|TRBJ2-3|NA
CASSQESRVRTDTQYF
>TRBV10-3|TRBJ2-5|NA
CAISRLAVQETQYF
>TRBV5-1|TRBJ2-1|NA
CASSLDGSSYNEQFF
>TRBV5-6|TRBJ1-1|NA
CASSLSGGTEAFF
>TRBV4-1|TRBJ2-2|TRBD1
CASSQEEGGFGELFF
>TRBV18|TRBJ1-2|TRBD1
CASSPPTGGPRTNYGYTF
>TRBV29-1|TRBJ1-3|NA
CSVRAGSGNTIYF
>TRBV7-9|TRBJ2-3|TRBD1
CASSLAAQGDIGDTQYF
>TRBV30|TRBJ2-5|NA
CAWEGQRAKWTQYF
>TRBV6-1|TRBJ2-7|TRBD2
CASTLAGLEQYF
>TRBV11-2|TRBJ2-7|NA
CASSLGGEVSYEQYF
>TRBV29-1|TRBJ1-2|NA
CSVGLGEIGYTF
>TRBV28|TRBJ2-2|TRBD1
CASSSASGTGSGELFF
>TRBV30|TRBJ1-1|TRBD1
CAWSDRDSVTFF
>TRBV27|TRBJ2-2|NA
CASSLSGRAALGDTGELFF
>TRBV30|TRBJ2-1|NA
CAWVRRVTSSYNEQFF
>TRBV15|TRBJ2-7|NA
CATSRQVSTGEQYF
>TRBV10-1|TRBJ2-3|NA
CAPTTQYF
>TRBV7-9|TRBJ2-3|NA
CASSSRSDATDTQYF
>TRBV5-1|TRBJ2-4|TRBD2
CASSLDGASGSVTKNIQYF
>TRBV6-1|TRBJ2-7|NA
CASSEGRGRSYEQYF
>TRBV6-6|TRBJ1-3|NA
CASNLGTPGNTIYF
>TRBV2|TRBJ2-7|NA
CASNRGFSYEQYF
>TRBV29-1|TRBJ2-3|TRBD1
CSSGTGYSTDTQYF
>TRBV19|TRBJ1-1|NA
CASSMGGGLTEAFF
>TRBV5-6|TRBJ2-7|TRBD2
CASSVTSGVDYEQYF
>TRBV6-6|TRBJ2-2|TRBD2
CATGGLAGVAGELFF